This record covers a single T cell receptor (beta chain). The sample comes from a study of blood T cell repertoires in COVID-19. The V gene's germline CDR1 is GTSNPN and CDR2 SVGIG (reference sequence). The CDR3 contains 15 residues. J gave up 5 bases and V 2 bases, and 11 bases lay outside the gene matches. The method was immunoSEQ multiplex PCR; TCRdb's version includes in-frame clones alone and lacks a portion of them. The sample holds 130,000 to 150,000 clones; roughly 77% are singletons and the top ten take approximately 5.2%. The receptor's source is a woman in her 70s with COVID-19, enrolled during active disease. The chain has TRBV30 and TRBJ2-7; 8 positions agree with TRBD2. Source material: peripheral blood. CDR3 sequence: CAWSPSGGFGHEQYF. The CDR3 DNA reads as TGTGCCTGGAGTCCCAGCGGGGGCTTCGGGCACGAGCAGTACTTC. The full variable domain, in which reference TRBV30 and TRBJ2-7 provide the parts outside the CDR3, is SQTIHQWPATLVQPVGSPLSLECTVEGTSNPNLYWYRQAAGRGLQLLFYSVGIGQISSEVPQNLSASRPQDRQFILSSKKLLLSDSGFYLCAWSPSGGFGHEQYFGPGTRLTVT.